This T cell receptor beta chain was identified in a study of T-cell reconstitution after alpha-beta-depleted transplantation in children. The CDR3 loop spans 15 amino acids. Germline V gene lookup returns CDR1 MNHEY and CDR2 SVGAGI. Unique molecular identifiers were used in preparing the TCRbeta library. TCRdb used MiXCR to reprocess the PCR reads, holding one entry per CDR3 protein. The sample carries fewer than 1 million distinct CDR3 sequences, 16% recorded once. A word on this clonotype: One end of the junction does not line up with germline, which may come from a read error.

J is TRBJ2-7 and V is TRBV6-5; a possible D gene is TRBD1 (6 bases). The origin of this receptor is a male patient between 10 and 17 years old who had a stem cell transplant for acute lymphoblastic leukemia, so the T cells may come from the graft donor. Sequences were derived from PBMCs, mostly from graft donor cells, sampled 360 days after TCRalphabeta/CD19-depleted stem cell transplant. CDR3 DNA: TGTGCCAGCAGCTACTCCAGGGGAACCTCCTACGAGCAGTACTTC. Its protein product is CASSYSRGTSYEQYF.